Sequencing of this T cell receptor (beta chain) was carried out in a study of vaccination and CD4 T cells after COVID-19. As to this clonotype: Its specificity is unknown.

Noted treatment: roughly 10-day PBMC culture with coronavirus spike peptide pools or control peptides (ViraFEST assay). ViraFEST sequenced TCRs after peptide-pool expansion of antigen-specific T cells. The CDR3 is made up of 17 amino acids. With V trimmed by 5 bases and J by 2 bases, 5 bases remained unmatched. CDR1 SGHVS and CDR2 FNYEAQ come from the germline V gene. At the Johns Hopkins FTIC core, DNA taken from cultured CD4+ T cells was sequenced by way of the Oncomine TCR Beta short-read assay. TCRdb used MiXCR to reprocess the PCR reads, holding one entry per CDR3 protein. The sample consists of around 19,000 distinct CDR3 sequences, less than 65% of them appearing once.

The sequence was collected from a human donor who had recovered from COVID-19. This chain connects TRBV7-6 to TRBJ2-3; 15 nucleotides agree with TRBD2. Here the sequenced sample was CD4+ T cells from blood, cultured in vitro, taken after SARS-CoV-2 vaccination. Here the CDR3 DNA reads TGTGCCAGCAGCCCCGGACTAGCGGGGGGGTACACAGATACGCAGTATTTT. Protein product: CASSPGLAGGYTDTQYF.